Following are 20 T cell receptor beta chains from one sample sequenced in a study of CD8 T cells in ankylosing spondylitis. TCRdb re-called the 5' RACE reads through MiXCR, storing one row per CDR3 protein. The table has more than 95,000 distinct CDR3 sequences, roughly 8.3% seen once; the top ten hold 9.9%. Sequencing was done on a sample of blood, either unsorted or a sorted T cell fraction (not recorded which). These receptors originate from a male donor with ankylosing spondylitis or in good health (not recorded which).

This clonotype appeared many times. V gene TRBV20-1 combines with J gene TRBJ2-1; D is undetermined. The CDR3 covers 15 residues. V was trimmed by 2 bases and J by 3 bases, leaving 14 bases between them. The germline gives CDR1 DFQATT, CDR2 SNEGSKA (reference sequence). The CDR3 coding sequence is TGCAGTGCTAGATCCCAGGCCACGGGCTACAATGAGCAGTTCTTC. Protein: CSARSQATGYNEQFF.

This clonotype was observed a few times. The chain recombines TRBV20-1 with TRBJ1-4; tentative D call: TRBD1 (6 bases). With 4 bases removed from V and 5 bases from J, the gap between germline ends came to 23 bases. This CDR3 spans 17 amino acids. Germline V gene sequence: CDR1 DFQATT, CDR2 SNEGSKA (reference sequence). The CDR3 loop is CSAIVPTQGRVNEKLFF. DNA for the CDR3: TGCAGTGCTATAGTCCCGACCCAGGGGAGGGTAAATGAAAAACTGTTTTTT.

The table lists this clonotype with a few counts. The rearrangement links TRBV9 to TRBJ2-3, with TRBD2 matching over 11 bases. Trimming at V came to 4 bases and at J to 2 bases, leaving 6 bases not matched to a gene. This CDR3 is 16 amino acids long. Germline CDR1 is SGDLS and CDR2 is YYNGEE. CDR3 DNA sequence: TGTGCCAGCAGCTCCAGACTAGCGGGAATCACAGATACGCAGTATTTT. Its protein product is CASSSRLAGITDTQYF.

This clonotype was recorded many times. V gene TRBV25-1 combines with J gene TRBJ2-1; D not certain. The germline V and J ends were trimmed by 0 bases and 9 bases, with 3 bases remaining between them. The CDR3 extends over 11 amino acids. In germline, CDR1 is MGHDK, CDR2 SYGVNS. The CDR3 DNA sequence: TGTGCCAGCAGTGAATATCGTGAGCAGTTCTTC. Translating gives CASSEYREQFF.

This clonotype was detected ten times or more. The J gene is TRBJ1-5, the V gene TRBV12-3 or TRBV12-4; 8 bases map to TRBD1. There are 16 residues in the CDR3. J lost 1 base, V lost 3 bases, and 5 bases had no gene match. This CDR3 reads CASSFPGGGSNQPQHF. The DNA of the CDR3 is TGTGCCAGCAGTTTCCCAGGGGGCGGCAGCAATCAGCCCCAGCATTTT.

The chain employs TRBV7-2 and TRBJ2-5, with D perhaps matching TRBD2 (5 bases). V lost 5 bases to trimming and J lost 7 bases, with 23 bases between them. There are 16 residues in the CDR3. Germline loops: CDR1 SGHTA, CDR2 FQGNSA. The CDR3 region is CASSLGRRSARGTQYF. CDR3 nucleotide sequence: TGTGCCAGCAGCCTAGGCCGTCGGAGCGCCCGGGGGACCCAGTACTTC. The complete variable domain, with remaining parts taken from reference TRBV7-2 and TRBJ2-5, reads GAGVSQSPSNKVTEKGKDVELRCDPISGHTALYWYRQSLGQGLEFLIYFQGNSAPDKSGLPSDRFSAERTGGSVSTLTIQRTQQEDSAVYLCASSLGRRSARGTQYFGPGTRLLVL.

This clonotype occurred many times. The chain carries TRBV20-1 and TRBJ2-5; D could derive from TRBD1 or TRBD2 (5 bases each). V lost 4 bases and J 2 bases, leaving 14 bases between the germline ends. The CDR3 loop spans 14 amino acids. From germline, CDR1 is DFQATT and CDR2 SNEGSKA (reference sequence). The DNA of the CDR3 is TGCAGTGCTAAAGGGATGGGGGATCAAGAGACCCAGTACTTC. It encodes CSAKGMGDQETQYF.

J is TRBJ2-7 and V is TRBV7-9; no firm D call. Trimming left V 3 bases short and J 3 bases short, with 9 bases between. The CDR3 is 13 amino acids. Germline V gives CDR1 SEHNR, CDR2 FQNEAQ (reference sequence). CDR3 nucleotide sequence: TGTGCCAGCAGCTTTTCCGAACTCTACGAGCAGTACTTC. This translates into CASSFSELYEQYF.

The table lists this clonotype with many counts. The gene calls are TRBV7-9 and TRBJ1-4; 7 bases are shared with TRBD1. The length of the CDR3 is 17 residues. Germline CDR1 SEHNR, CDR2 FQNEAQ (reference sequence). V lost 5 bases and J lost 5; bases outside the gene matches: 14. CDR3 in amino acids: CASSPTDREPSNEKLFF. CDR3 coding DNA: TGTGCCAGCAGCCCGACCGACAGGGAGCCCTCCAATGAAAAACTGTTTTTT.

This clonotype appeared many times. The rearrangement joins TRBV20-1 to TRBJ2-7, with a possible D match to TRBD2 (5 bases). Germline values: CDR1 DFQATT, CDR2 SNEGSKA (reference sequence). The CDR3 extends over 12 amino acids. V lost 6 bases and J lost 4, with 13 bases in between. The CDR3 DNA reads TGCAGTGCCACCGGGGTGGGGTACGAGCAGTACTTC. This sequence encodes CSATGVGYEQYF.

This clonotype was seen a single time. A much larger clonotype is one base distant, so this may be a read error. The V gene is TRBV3-1, the J gene TRBJ2-7, with a tentative D call TRBD2 (6 bases). Germline CDR1 and CDR2: LGHDT and YNNKEL (reference sequence). The CDR3 has 16 amino acids. The CDR3 nucleotides are TGTGCCACCAGCCAACGTCTTCCAGCGGGTAGCTACGAGCAGTACTTC. Protein: CATSQRLPAGSYEQYF.

For this clonotype: One end of the junction does not line up with germline, which may come from a read error. The chain combines TRBV4-1 with TRBJ1-1; D unresolved. This CDR3 comprises 14 residues. Per germline, CDR1 MGHRA and CDR2 YSYEKL. CDR3 nucleotides: TGCGTCAGCAGCCAAGAGGGAGAGCACACTGAAGCTTTCTTT. As protein: CVSSQEGEHTEAFF.

This clonotype was counted at least ten times. The V and J genes are TRBV5-1 and TRBJ1-1, with no clear D. Trimming pared 7 bases from V and 1 base from J, leaving 8 bases between. Germline V CDR1 and CDR2: SGHRS, YFSETQ. There are 12 residues in the CDR3. The CDR3 here is CASRDRNTEAFF. The CDR3 DNA follows: TGCGCCAGCCGTGACCGGAACACTGAAGCTTTCTTT.

This clonotype has ten or more counts. J is TRBJ2-3 and V is TRBV4-3; 8 bases fit TRBD1. This CDR3 is 17 amino acids long. Germline lookup yields CDR1 LGHNA and CDR2 YSLEER. V lost 0 bases and J lost 5; bases outside the gene matches: 10. DNA for the CDR3: TGCGCCAGCAGCCAAGATTGGGGGACAGGCAGGGGAGATACGCAGTATTTT. This codes for CASSQDWGTGRGDTQYF.

Many counts were recorded for this clonotype. The chain links TRBV20-1 to TRBJ2-1; 14 bases fit TRBD2. CDR1 DFQATT and CDR2 SNEGSKA come from the germline V gene (reference sequence). Trimming cost V 2 bases and J 0 bases; bases outside gene matches: 3. The CDR3 has 17 amino acids. The CDR3 coding sequence is TGCAGTGCTAGACCCGGGACTAGCGGGAGCTCCTACAATGAGCAGTTCTTC. Its translation is CSARPGTSGSSYNEQFF.

This clonotype was observed many times. CDR3 sequence: CSATAGATYEQYF. The CDR3 region has the DNA TGCAGTGCTACGGCAGGGGCTACCTACGAGCAGTACTTC. The chain carries TRBV20-1 and TRBJ2-7, with a tentative D call TRBD1 (6 bases). The germline V gene has CDR1 DFQATT and CDR2 SNEGSKA (reference sequence). The V and J ends lost 4 bases and 2 bases respectively, with 12 bases between them. CDR3 length: 13 residues.

This clonotype was detected ten times or more. This chain links TRBV7-2 with TRBJ1-5; D ambiguous. CDR1 is SGHTA, CDR2 FQGNSA, per germline. This CDR3 has 14 amino acids. With 3 bases removed from V and 2 bases from J, the gap between germline ends came to 8 bases. CDR3 protein: CASSLTFGNQPQHF. The CDR3 coding sequence is TGTGCCAGCAGCTTGACATTTGGCAATCAGCCCCAGCATTTT.

This clonotype was found a few times. This sequence joins TRBV4-2 and TRBJ2-7; D perhaps matches TRBD1 (6 bases). Per the germline V gene, CDR1 is LGHNA and CDR2 is YNFKEQ. This CDR3 region has 15 residues. The germline V and J ends were trimmed by 0 bases and 0 bases, with 9 bases remaining between them. The CDR3 protein is CASSQDRGSSYEQYF. As DNA, the CDR3 is TGTGCCAGCAGCCAAGATAGGGGGAGCTCCTACGAGCAGTACTTC.

The chain has TRBV29-1 and TRBJ1-2; perhaps TRBD1 as D (5 bases). V was cut by 1 base and J by 4 bases, with 13 bases left in between. The CDR3 consists of 14 residues. CDR1 SQVTM and CDR2 ANQGSEA come from the germline V gene. CDR3 coding DNA: TGCAGCGTTGAAGCCGCCCAGGGTCTCTATGGCTACACCTTC. Its translation: CSVEAAQGLYGYTF. The complete variable domain, with remaining parts taken from reference TRBV29-1 and TRBJ1-2, reads SAVISQKPSRDICQRGTSLTIQCQVDSQVTMMFWYRQQPGQSLTLIATANQGSEATYESGFVIDKFPISRPNLTFSTLTVSNMSPEDSSIYLCSVEAAQGLYGYTFGSGTRLTVV.

This clonotype was counted at least ten times. The chain links TRBV7-2 to TRBJ2-7; 9 bases match TRBD1. The V gene's germline CDR1 is SGHTA and CDR2 FQGNSA. CDR3 length equals 15 residues. V was pared by 3 bases and J by 7 bases, with 10 bases of the junction left unmatched. DNA for the CDR3: TGTGCCAGCAGCTTTCATCTACAGGGGGCAGGGGAGCAGTACTTC. Translation: CASSFHLQGAGEQYF.